Below are 24 T cell receptor beta chains sequenced from a single sample in a study of blood T cell repertoires in COVID-19. The protocol was immunoSEQ multiplex PCR, while the TCRdb copy is restricted to in-frame clones and leaves out a portion. Found here are 200,000 to 250,000 clones, roughly nine tenths of them singletons; the top ten hold about 6.3%. Specimen: PBMCs or T cells enriched from blood (not recorded which). These receptors were obtained from a woman under 40 with acute COVID-19.

J is TRBJ2-7 and V is TRBV30, with 10 bases matching TRBD2. Losses at the gene ends were 2 bases for V and 6 bases for J; bases not matched to a gene: 4. There are 13 residues in the CDR3. Germline-derived CDR1 and CDR2 are GTSNPN and SVGIG (reference sequence). In nucleotides, the CDR3 is TGTGCCTGGAGTTCAGCGGGGGGGCTCGAGCAGTACTTC. Translating it yields CAWSSAGGLEQYF.

The chain recombines TRBV19 with TRBJ2-2, with D perhaps matching TRBD2 (5 bases). The germline V and J ends were trimmed by 7 bases and 2 bases, with 20 bases remaining between them. Germline V CDR1 and CDR2: LNHDA, SQIVND (reference sequence). This CDR3 region has 17 residues. The CDR3 nucleotides read TGTGCCAGTACCCCGAACCGAGGGCCTTTCAACACCGGGGAGCTGTTTTTT. This gives the protein CASTPNRGPFNTGELFF. The full variable domain, completed using reference TRBV19 and TRBJ2-2, is DGGITQSPKYLFRKEGQNVTLSCEQNLNHDAMYWYRQDPGQGLRLIYYSQIVNDFQKGDIAEGYSVSREKKESFPLTVTSAQKNPTAFYLCASTPNRGPFNTGELFFGEGSRLTVL.

The rearrangement links TRBV28 to TRBJ1-2; D possibly corresponds to TRBD1 (5 bases). CDR3 length: 14 residues. Trimming cost V 2 bases and J 3 bases, with 10 bases left between them. Germline CDR1 reads MDHEN; CDR2 reads SYDVKM. Written as DNA, the CDR3 is TGTGCCAGCAGTTTAACGGCGACAGACTATGGCTACACCTTC. Its protein is CASSLTATDYGYTF.

The rearrangement uses TRBV14 and TRBJ2-2, with 13 bases lining up with TRBD2. The CDR3 consists of 16 residues. CDR1 SGHDN and CDR2 FVKESK come from the germline V gene. J lost 6 bases, V lost 3 bases, and 4 bases had no gene match. The CDR3 sequence: CASSQGLAGSSGELFF. The CDR3 DNA sequence: TGTGCCAGCAGCCAGGGACTAGCGGGGAGCTCCGGGGAGCTGTTTTTT. The entire variable domain, with the rest obtained from reference TRBV14 and TRBJ2-2, is as follows: EAGVTQFPSHSVIEKGQTVTLRCDPISGHDNLYWYRRVMGKEIKFLLHFVKESKQDESGMPNNRFLAERTGGTYSTLKVQPAELEDSGVYFCASSQGLAGSSGELFFGEGSRLTVL.

The chain employs TRBV3-1 (or the pseudogene TRBV3-2) and TRBJ1-5; no firm D call. This CDR3 spans 13 amino acids. Germline lookup yields CDR1 LGHDT and CDR2 YNNKEL (reference sequence). Trimming pared 1 base from V and 7 bases from J, leaving 8 bases between. The CDR3 is CASSQVSGQPQHF. CDR3 DNA sequence: TGTGCCAGCAGCCAAGTCTCGGGACAGCCCCAGCATTTT.

The rearrangement links TRBV27 to TRBJ1-6; D may be TRBD1 (6 bases). The germline gives CDR1 MNHEY, CDR2 SMNVEV (reference sequence). The CDR3 runs 14 residues. Trimming pared 2 bases from V and 10 bases from J, leaving 12 bases between. CDR3 DNA sequence: TGTGCCAGCAGTTTAGGGGACATAGGCTCACCCCTCCACTTT. It yields the protein CASSLGDIGSPLHF.

This clone came up once. The V call is TRBV5-1, the J call TRBJ1-2; D not resolved. The germline V and J ends were trimmed by 1 base and 2 bases, with 15 bases remaining between them. CDR3 length: 16 amino acids. CDR1 is SGHRS and CDR2 is YFSETQ in the germline V gene. CDR3 sequence: CASSLNLVSVNYGYTF. The CDR3 nucleotides read TGCGCCAGCAGCTTGAACCTGGTGTCAGTCAACTATGGCTACACCTTC.

V and J are TRBV28 and TRBJ2-5; 8 bases are shared with TRBD2. Germline values: CDR1 MDHEN, CDR2 SYDVKM. This CDR3 contains 15 residues. The V segment lost 5 bases and the J segment 4 bases; nucleotides outside the gene matches: 9. The CDR3 protein is CASSTGRTSRETQYF. The CDR3 nucleotides are TGTGCCAGCAGTACCGGGCGGACTAGCAGAGAGACCCAGTACTTC.

This clone was recorded only once. V gene TRBV11-3 combines with J gene TRBJ2-1, with D possibly being TRBD2 (6 bases). CDR1 SGHNT and CDR2 YENEEA come from the germline V gene. Trimming stripped 1 base from V and 9 bases from J, with 16 bases between. This CDR3 contains 15 residues. The CDR3 region has the DNA TGTGCCAGCAGCTTAGTAGGCGGGAATGAGGGTGAGCAGTTCTTC. Its translation is CASSLVGGNEGEQFF.

This chain joins TRBV28 and TRBJ1-2; 7 bases map to TRBD1. Germline V gives CDR1 MDHEN, CDR2 SYDVKM. This CDR3 spans 15 amino acids. V gave up 4 bases and J gave up 3 bases; unmatched junction bases: 8. In nucleotides, the CDR3 is TGTGCCAGCAGTTCCCCGAGACAGGGTGACTATGGCTACACCTTC. Its protein product is CASSSPRQGDYGYTF.

This sequence joins TRBV2 and TRBJ2-2; TRBD1 agrees at 9 bases. Germline-derived CDR1 and CDR2 are SNHLY and FYNNEI. J gave up 4 bases and V 6 bases, and 6 bases lay outside the gene matches. The CDR3 covers 15 residues. As DNA, the CDR3 is TGTGCCAGCAGGCCGGGACAGGGAGGCACCGGGGAGCTGTTTTTT. Amino acid sequence: CASRPGQGGTGELFF.

The chain employs TRBV5-6 and TRBJ2-3, with 7 bases identical to TRBD2. The trim removed 0 bases at V and 2 bases at J, leaving 3 bases unmatched. The CDR3 is 15 amino acids. Germline V gives CDR1 SGHDT, CDR2 YYEEEE. CDR3: CASSLVGGITDTQYF. The CDR3 DNA sequence: TGTGCCAGCAGCTTGGTGGGGGGGATCACAGATACGCAGTATTTT.

V gene TRBV5-1 combines with J gene TRBJ2-1; D call uncertain. This CDR3 is built from 13 residues. The V gene lost 3 bases and the J gene lost 0 bases, with 4 bases spanning the gap. CDR1 is SGHRS, CDR2 YFSETQ, per germline. The CDR3: CASSSGSYNEQFF. CDR3 sequence (DNA): TGCGCCAGCAGCTCAGGCTCCTACAATGAGCAGTTCTTC.

The chain is built from TRBV3-1 (or the pseudogene TRBV3-2) and TRBJ2-4; TRBD2 is a possible D gene (6 bases). V gave up 1 base and J gave up 7 bases, with 8 bases separating them. CDR3 size: 13 residues. The germline gives CDR1 LGHDT, CDR2 YNNKEL (reference sequence). The DNA for the CDR3 is TGTGCCAGCAGCCAAGGGCTAGCGAACATTCAGTACTTC. Amino acids: CASSQGLANIQYF.

The rearrangement joins TRBV20-1 to TRBJ2-1; 7 bases agree with TRBD1. CDR3 length: 11 residues. J gave up 6 bases and V 6 bases, and 2 bases lay outside the gene matches. Germline assignment: CDR1 DFQATT and CDR2 SNEGSKA (reference sequence). The CDR3 region has the DNA TGCAGTGCCAGACAGGGCAATGAGCAGTTCTTC. Translation: CSARQGNEQFF.

V and J are TRBV27 and TRBJ2-1; TRBD2 agrees at 7 bases. Trimming took 7 bases from V and 9 from J; bases not matched to a gene: 15. The CDR3 loop spans 15 amino acids. The germline V gene encodes CDR1 MNHEY and CDR2 SMNVEV (reference sequence). The CDR3 coding sequence is TGTGCCAGCAACTTCGGGGGTGGCGGGAGAGGTGAGCAGTTCTTC. As protein: CASNFGGGGRGEQFF.

The chain uses TRBV30 and TRBJ1-2; no reliable D call. Germline V gene lookup returns CDR1 GTSNPN and CDR2 SVGIG (reference sequence). The CDR3 consists of 14 residues. The ends were cut back, 2 bases at V and 2 bases at J, with 12 bases in the middle. CDR3 sequence (DNA): TGTGCCTGGAGTCGCGAACAGATAAACTATGGCTACACCTTC. Protein: CAWSREQINYGYTF.

The chain couples TRBV5-1 to TRBJ2-3; D might be TRBD1 (6 bases). Germline CDR1 and CDR2: SGHRS and YFSETQ. This CDR3 has 14 residues. The ends were cut back, 0 bases at V and 6 bases at J, with 11 bases in the middle. The CDR3 DNA reads TGCGCCAGCAGCTTGGTACAGGGTGCGGATACGCAGTATTTT. Amino acid sequence: CASSLVQGADTQYF.

The chain uses TRBV28 and TRBJ2-7, with a weak D call TRBD2 (5 bases). V gave up 3 bases and J gave up 2 bases, with 17 bases separating them. Germline CDR1 and CDR2: MDHEN and SYDVKM. This CDR3 has 16 amino acids. CDR3 in DNA: TGTGCCAGCAGTTTTATGGTGGGAGTGGGCACCTACGAGCAGTACTTC. This translates into CASSFMVGVGTYEQYF.

V is TRBV19 and J is TRBJ1-4; no clear D gene. CDR3 length equals 13 residues. Germline loops: CDR1 LNHDA, CDR2 SQIVND (reference sequence). Between the trimmed V and J ends, which lost 7 bases and 4 bases, there was a span of 10 bases. The CDR3 region is CASTRGLNEKLFF. The CDR3 region has the DNA TGTGCCAGTACCCGGGGTCTTAATGAAAAACTGTTTTTT.

The chain couples TRBV28 to TRBJ1-1; TRBD1 matches 8 bases. V shed 4 bases and J 2 bases; nucleotides not matched to a gene: 6. This CDR3 has 15 amino acids. Germline values: CDR1 MDHEN, CDR2 SYDVKM. CDR3 in DNA: TGTGCCAGCAGTTCGCAGGGGGCTGGAAACACTGAAGCTTTCTTT. Its translation is CASSSQGAGNTEAFF.

The chain combines TRBV7-3 with TRBJ2-2, with D unresolved. Germline V gene lookup returns CDR1 SGHTA and CDR2 FQGTGA. Trimming removed 4 bases from V and 8 bases from J, with 11 bases in between. This CDR3 contains 13 residues. CDR3 region: CASSSPPGGELFF. CDR3 coding DNA: TGTGCCAGCAGCTCTCCGCCCGGTGGGGAGCTGTTTTTT.

The chain couples TRBV30 to TRBJ2-7; D may be TRBD2 (5 bases). Trimming took off 4 bases at V and 0 bases at J, with 7 bases between the two ends. The CDR3 is 12 residues long. Germline V lookup: CDR1 GTSNPN, CDR2 SVGIG (reference sequence). The CDR3 DNA reads as TGTGCCTGGATACGGGACTCCTACGAGCAGTACTTC. This gives the protein CAWIRDSYEQYF.

V gene TRBV28 combines with J gene TRBJ1-5; tentatively, D is TRBD1 (5 bases). Germline V gene lookup returns CDR1 MDHEN and CDR2 SYDVKM. This CDR3 contains 15 residues. Trimming removed 2 bases at V and 3 bases at J, with 11 bases between. The CDR3: CASSLAGINNQPQHF. CDR3 nucleotide sequence: TGTGCCAGCAGTTTAGCAGGGATCAACAATCAGCCCCAGCATTTT.